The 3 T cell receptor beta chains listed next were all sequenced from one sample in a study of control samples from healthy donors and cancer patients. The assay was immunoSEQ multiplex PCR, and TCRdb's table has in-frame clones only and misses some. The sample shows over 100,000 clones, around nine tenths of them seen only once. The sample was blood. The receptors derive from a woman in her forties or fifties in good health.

The CDR3 loop is CASRLAGGNSYNEQFF. As DNA, the CDR3 is TGTGCCAGCAGACTAGCGGGGGGCAATAGCTACAATGAGCAGTTCTTC. The V and J genes are TRBV27 and TRBJ2-1; 12 bases map to TRBD2. The CDR3 runs 16 residues. Trimming took 6 bases from V and 3 from J; bases not matched to a gene: 6. Per germline, CDR1 MNHEY and CDR2 SMNVEV (reference sequence).

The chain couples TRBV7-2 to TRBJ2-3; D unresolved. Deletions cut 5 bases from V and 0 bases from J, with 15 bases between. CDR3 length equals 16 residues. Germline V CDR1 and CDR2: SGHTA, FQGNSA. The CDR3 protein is CASSVDVGLSTDTQYF. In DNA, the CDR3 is TGTGCCAGCAGCGTTGACGTGGGCCTAAGCACAGATACGCAGTATTTT.

Here the CDR3 DNA reads TGCGCCAGCAGCTTGAGAGGGGGGATTGGCGAGCAGTACTTC. It translates to CASSLRGGIGEQYF. The genes are TRBV5-1 and TRBJ2-7, with D perhaps being TRBD1 or TRBD2 (6 bases each). The CDR3 spans 14 residues. V lost 1 base to trimming and J lost 6 bases, with 14 bases between them. CDR1 and CDR2 (germline): SGHRS, YFSETQ.